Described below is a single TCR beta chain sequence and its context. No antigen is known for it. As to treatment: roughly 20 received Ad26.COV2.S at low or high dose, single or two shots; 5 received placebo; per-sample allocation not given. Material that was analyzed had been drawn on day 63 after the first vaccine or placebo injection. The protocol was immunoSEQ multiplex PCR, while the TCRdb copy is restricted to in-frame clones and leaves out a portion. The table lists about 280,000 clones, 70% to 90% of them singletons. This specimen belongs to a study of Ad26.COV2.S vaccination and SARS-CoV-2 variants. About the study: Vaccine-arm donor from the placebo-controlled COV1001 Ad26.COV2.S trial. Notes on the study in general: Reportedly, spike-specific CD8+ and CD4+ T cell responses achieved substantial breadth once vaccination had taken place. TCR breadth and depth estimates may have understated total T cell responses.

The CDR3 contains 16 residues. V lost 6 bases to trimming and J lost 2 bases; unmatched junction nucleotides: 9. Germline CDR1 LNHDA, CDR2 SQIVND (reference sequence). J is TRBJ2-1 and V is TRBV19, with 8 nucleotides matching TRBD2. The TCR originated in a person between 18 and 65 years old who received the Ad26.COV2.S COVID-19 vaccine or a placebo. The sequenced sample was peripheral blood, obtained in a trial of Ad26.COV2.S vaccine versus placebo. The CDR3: CASRISTGGPYNEQFF. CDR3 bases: TGTGCCAGTAGGATCTCGACGGGAGGGCCCTACAATGAGCAGTTCTTC.